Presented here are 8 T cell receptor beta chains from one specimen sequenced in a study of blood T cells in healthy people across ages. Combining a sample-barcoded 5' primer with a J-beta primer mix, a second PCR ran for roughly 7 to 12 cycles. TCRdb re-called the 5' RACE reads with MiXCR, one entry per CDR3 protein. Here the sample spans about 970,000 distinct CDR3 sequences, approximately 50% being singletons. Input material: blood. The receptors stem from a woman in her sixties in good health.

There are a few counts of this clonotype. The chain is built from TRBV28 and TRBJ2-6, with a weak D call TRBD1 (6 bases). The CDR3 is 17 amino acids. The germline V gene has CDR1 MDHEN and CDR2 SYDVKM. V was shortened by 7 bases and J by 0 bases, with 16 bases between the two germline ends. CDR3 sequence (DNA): TGTGCCAGCAAAGGGGGACATACCTTCTCTGGGGCCAACGTCCTGACTTTC. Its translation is CASKGGHTFSGANVLTF.

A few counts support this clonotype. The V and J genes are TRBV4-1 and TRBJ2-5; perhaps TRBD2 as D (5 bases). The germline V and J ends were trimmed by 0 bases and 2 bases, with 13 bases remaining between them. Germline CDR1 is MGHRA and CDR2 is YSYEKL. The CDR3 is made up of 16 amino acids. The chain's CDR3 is CASSQEALRRQETQYF. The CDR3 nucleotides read TGCGCCAGCAGCCAAGAGGCCCTGAGGAGGCAAGAGACCCAGTACTTC.

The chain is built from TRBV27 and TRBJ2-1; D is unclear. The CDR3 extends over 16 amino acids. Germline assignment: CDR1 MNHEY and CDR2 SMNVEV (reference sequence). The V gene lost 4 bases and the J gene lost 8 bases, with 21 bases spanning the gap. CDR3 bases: TGTGCCAGCAGTTCTCCCCGCCTGGGTAGCACCTATGAGCAGTTCTTC. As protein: CASSSPRLGSTYEQFF.

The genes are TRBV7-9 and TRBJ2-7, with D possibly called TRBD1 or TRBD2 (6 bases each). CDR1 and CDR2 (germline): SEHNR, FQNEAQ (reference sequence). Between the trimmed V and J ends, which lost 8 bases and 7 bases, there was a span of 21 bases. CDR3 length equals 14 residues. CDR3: CASGAHTGGYEQYF. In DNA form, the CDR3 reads TGTGCCAGCGGGGCCCACACCGGGGGCTATGAGCAGTACTTC.

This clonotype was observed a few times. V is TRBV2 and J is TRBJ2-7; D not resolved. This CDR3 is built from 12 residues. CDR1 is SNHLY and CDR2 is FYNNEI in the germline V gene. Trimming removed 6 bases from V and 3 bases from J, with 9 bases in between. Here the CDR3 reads CASSAGIYEQYF. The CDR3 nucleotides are TGTGCCAGCAGCGCAGGTATCTACGAGCAGTACTTC.

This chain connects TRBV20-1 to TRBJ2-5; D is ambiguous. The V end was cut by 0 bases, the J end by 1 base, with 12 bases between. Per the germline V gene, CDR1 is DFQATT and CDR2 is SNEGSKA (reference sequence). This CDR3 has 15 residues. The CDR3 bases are TGCAGTGCTAGAGATGTGAGGCTACCCCAAGAGACCCAGTACTTC. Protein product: CSARDVRLPQETQYF.

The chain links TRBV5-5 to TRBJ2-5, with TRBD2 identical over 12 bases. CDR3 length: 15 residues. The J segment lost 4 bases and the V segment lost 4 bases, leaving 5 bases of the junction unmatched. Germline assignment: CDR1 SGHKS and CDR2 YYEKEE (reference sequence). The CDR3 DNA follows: TGTGCCAGCAGCGTGACTAGCGGGAGTCGAGAGACCCAGTACTTC. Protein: CASSVTSGSRETQYF.

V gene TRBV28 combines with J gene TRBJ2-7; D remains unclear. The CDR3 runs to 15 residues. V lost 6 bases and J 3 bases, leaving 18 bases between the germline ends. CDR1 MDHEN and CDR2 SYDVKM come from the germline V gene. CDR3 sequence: CASRFNTVPIYEQYF. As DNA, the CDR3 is TGTGCCAGCAGATTTAACACTGTACCTATCTACGAGCAGTACTTC. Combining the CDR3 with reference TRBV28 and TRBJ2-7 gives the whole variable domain DVKVTQSSRYLVKRTGEKVFLECVQDMDHENMFWYRQDPGLGLRLIYFSYDVKMKEKGDIPEGYSVSREKKERFSLILESASTNQTSMYLCASRFNTVPIYEQYFGPGTRLTVT.